The T cell receptor beta chain under discussion was sequenced for a study of cytomegalovirus exposure and HLA in healthy donors. Across the study: There were 350 to 400 genotyped donors. Of these, roughly 86% fell in the genetic ancestry cluster associated with self-reported Caucasian donors.

Per germline, CDR1 WSHSY and CDR2 SAAADI. The CDR3 length is 17 residues. It was with 60 Vbeta and 13 Jbeta primers that the PCR ran. Method: immunoSEQ multiplex PCR; TCRdb's copy keeps in-frame clones and lacks some. The sample contains some 190,000 clones, around 80% of which appear only once. Whole-study findings and limits: The authors later linked a missense DCLRE1C variant to TCR beta V- and J-gene trimming.

For this clone: The antigen remains unidentified. A read error may account for a junction end that differs from germline.

The sequence was collected from a girl under 18 in good health and CMV-seropositive. The sample was PBMCs. The rearrangement uses TRBV10-2 and TRBJ1-5; D may be TRBD1 (6 bases). The CDR3 is CARLSGRGGSSHQPQHF. Written as DNA, the CDR3 is TGCGCCAGGTTAAGCGGGAGGGGGGGAAGTAGCCATCAGCCCCAGCATTTT.